This T cell receptor beta chain was observed in a study of cytomegalovirus exposure and HLA in healthy donors. Broader study findings: A highly shared variant cluster was judged a likely technical artifact. Productive status was seen about 87% or about 30% of the time for most TCR beta V segments in an earlier analysis.

The germline gives CDR1 DFQATT, CDR2 SNEGSKA (reference sequence). Trimming left V 0 bases short and J 5 bases short, with 5 bases between. CDR3 length: 11 residues. A word on this clone: The antigen remains undetermined.

PCR employed 60 Vbeta and 13 Jbeta primers. The data were produced by immunoSEQ multiplex PCR, yet TCRdb's version contains in-frame clones alone and is incomplete. The sample includes fewer than 120,000 clones, 76% of them seen just once. The V and J genes are TRBV20-1 and TRBJ2-7, with no clear D. The sample taken for sequencing was PBMCs. The receptor was isolated from a young man in good health and CMV-seropositive. The CDR3 sequence: CSARDIHEQYF. The CDR3 DNA reads as TGCAGTGCTAGAGATATCCACGAGCAGTACTTC.